The 15 T cell receptor beta chains presented below share a single source sample, sequenced in a study of shared clonotypes between healthy human individuals. Positive CCR7 selection of CD45RO-negative cells yielded the naive CD8 cells, and terminally differentiated effector memory CD45RA+ cells were excluded. TCRdb's table, derived via immunoSEQ multiplex PCR, lists solely in-frame clones and lacks some. The data contain about 2.1 million clones, just under 95% of them seen just once; the ten biggest clones take up more than 1.5%. Sequenced material: naive CD8+ T cells from PBMCs. All receptors derive from a man aged 18-30 years in good health. Some clones in this sample may be carry-over from other donors' samples.

The rearrangement uses TRBV28 and TRBJ2-3; D gene unclear. Germline V gene data show CDR1 as MDHEN and CDR2 as SYDVKM. V dropped 6 bases and J dropped 6 bases, with 16 bases sitting between them. CDR3 size: 14 residues. CDR3 nucleotide sequence: TGTGCCAGCAGAATGTTGTTGGGTACCGATACGCAGTATTTT. Translation: CASRMLLGTDTQYF.

The V gene is TRBV5-1, the J gene TRBJ2-1, with D uncertain. CDR1 is SGHRS and CDR2 is YFSETQ in the germline V gene. V lost 3 bases and J 9 bases, leaving 16 bases between the germline ends. This CDR3 has 14 amino acids. CDR3: CASSSRAQWGEQFF. Here the CDR3 DNA reads TGCGCCAGCAGCTCCCGGGCCCAATGGGGTGAGCAGTTCTTC.

The chain carries TRBV9 and TRBJ2-1; 9 nucleotides align to TRBD2. The CDR3 is 15 amino acids. Unmatched junction bases numbered 6, after V lost 4 bases and J lost 4 bases. CDR1 is SGDLS and CDR2 is YYNGEE in the germline V gene. The CDR3 spells CASSRLAGKYNEQFF. Written as DNA, the CDR3 is TGTGCCAGCAGCCGCCTAGCGGGGAAATACAATGAGCAGTTCTTC. Full variable domain (outside the CDR3, taken from reference TRBV9 and TRBJ2-1): DSGVTQTPKHLITATGQRVTLRCSPRSGDLSVYWYQQSLDQGLQFLIQYYNGEERAKGNILERFSAQQFPDLHSELNLSSLELGDSALYFCASSRLAGKYNEQFFGPGTRLTVL.

The V call is TRBV5-4, the J call TRBJ2-7; maybe TRBD2 (6 bases). This CDR3 region has 14 residues. The V and J ends lost 3 bases and 2 bases respectively, with 12 bases between them. CDR1 SGHNT and CDR2 YYREEE come from the germline V gene (reference sequence). The CDR3 loop is CASSSLSGPYEQYF. Written as DNA, the CDR3 is TGTGCCAGCAGCTCCTTGAGCGGGCCCTACGAGCAGTACTTC.

The chain links TRBV5-1 to TRBJ1-1, with a possible D match to TRBD1 (5 bases). The CDR3 is 16 amino acids. From germline, CDR1 is SGHRS and CDR2 YFSETQ. Trimming took off 4 bases at V and 4 bases at J, with 20 bases between the two ends. The CDR3: CASSAGLRGGLTEAFF. The DNA of the CDR3 is TGCGCCAGCAGCGCCGGACTGAGGGGAGGTCTCACTGAAGCTTTCTTT. Full variable domain (outside the CDR3, taken from reference TRBV5-1 and TRBJ1-1): KAGVTQTPRYLIKTRGQQVTLSCSPISGHRSVSWYQQTPGQGLQFLFEYFSETQRNKGNFPGRFSGRQFSNSRSEMNVSTLELGDSALYLCASSAGLRGGLTEAFFGQGTRLTVV.

This chain uses TRBV6-6 with TRBJ2-7; D unclear. V shed 6 bases and J shed 1 base, with 13 bases lying between them. Germline CDR1 and CDR2: MNHNY and SVGAGI (reference sequence). This CDR3 is 14 amino acids long. CDR3 protein: CASSLDINSYEQYF. The CDR3 DNA sequence: TGTGCCAGCAGCCTAGACATAAATTCCTACGAGCAGTACTTC.

V and J are TRBV7-3 and TRBJ1-2, with D possibly TRBD1 on 5 matching bases. The germline V gene has CDR1 SGHTA and CDR2 FQGTGA. V was clipped by 1 base and J by 2 bases, with 26 bases between them. The CDR3 covers 20 residues. This CDR3 is CASSLNPSPGGTDNNYGYTF. In DNA, the CDR3 is TGTGCCAGCAGCTTAAACCCGTCCCCCGGTGGGACGGATAACAACTATGGCTACACCTTC.

The chain couples TRBV7-9 to TRBJ2-1; 7 bases match TRBD2. CDR3 length equals 13 residues. Germline V lookup: CDR1 SEHNR, CDR2 FQNEAQ (reference sequence). With V trimmed by 5 bases and J by 6 bases, 4 bases remained unmatched. The CDR3 DNA follows: TGTGCCAGCAGCCCCTGGGGGGGCAATGAGCAGTTCTTC. Protein sequence: CASSPWGGNEQFF.

The chain links TRBV7-9 to TRBJ1-1; perhaps TRBD1 as D (6 bases). Germline CDR1 is SEHNR and CDR2 is FQNEAQ (reference sequence). The CDR3 runs 16 residues. Trimming left V 5 bases short and J 4 bases short, with 20 bases between. CDR3 bases: TGTGCCAGCAGCAACACTAGGACAGATACGGTCACTGAAGCTTTCTTT. Protein: CASSNTRTDTVTEAFF. The full variable domain, completed using reference TRBV7-9 and TRBJ1-1, is DTGVSQNPRHKITKRGQNVTFRCDPISEHNRLYWYRQTLGQGPEFLTYFQNEAQLEKSRLLSDRFSAERPKGSFSTLEIQRTEQGDSAMYLCASSNTRTDTVTEAFFGQGTRLTVV.

CDR3: CASRDRGSKTYEQYF. The DNA for the CDR3 is TGTGCCAGCCGAGACAGGGGGAGTAAAACCTACGAGCAGTACTTC. The V gene is TRBV7-9, the J gene TRBJ2-7, with 9 bases that match TRBD1. The V and J ends lost 8 bases and 2 bases, in that order; junction bases with no gene match: 10. Germline loops: CDR1 SEHNR, CDR2 FQNEAQ (reference sequence). CDR3 length: 15 amino acids.

The chain combines TRBV27 with TRBJ2-7, with D tentatively TRBD1 (7 bases). Germline CDR1 MNHEY, CDR2 SMNVEV (reference sequence). V lost 2 bases and J 7 bases, leaving 15 bases between the germline ends. The length of the CDR3 is 14 residues. The CDR3 DNA reads TGTGCCAGCAGTTTAGCCTACAGGGGAGGAGAGCAGTACTTC. Its protein is CASSLAYRGGEQYF.

V and J are TRBV7-9 and TRBJ2-7, with D possibly matching TRBD2 (6 bases). The germline CDR1 and CDR2 sequences are SEHNR and FQNEAQ (reference sequence). V gave up 4 bases and J gave up 2 bases, with 15 bases separating them. The CDR3 is 15 amino acids. The CDR3 spells CASSSGTALTYEQYF. In DNA form, the CDR3 reads TGTGCCAGCAGCTCCGGGACTGCACTTACCTACGAGCAGTACTTC.

The chain recombines TRBV7-2 with TRBJ2-2, with D hard to call. V was shortened by 2 bases and J by 1 base, with 8 bases between the two germline ends. Germline-derived CDR1 and CDR2 are SGHTA and FQGNSA. CDR3 length: 15 amino acids. In nucleotides, the CDR3 is TGTGCCAGCAGCTTATCGCGCCTGAACACCGGGGAGCTGTTTTTT. Protein: CASSLSRLNTGELFF.

The chain is built from TRBV4-1 and TRBJ2-1, with a possible D match to TRBD2 (6 bases). The length of the CDR3 is 14 residues. V lost 1 base to trimming and J lost 9 bases, with 13 bases between them. The germline CDR1 and CDR2 sequences are MGHRA and YSYEKL. The CDR3 DNA sequence: TGCGCCAGCAGCCAAGTCCCGGGGGACGGTGAGCAGTTCTTC. It yields the protein CASSQVPGDGEQFF.

V usage is TRBV5-8 and J usage is TRBJ1-5; no reliable D call. Germline lookup yields CDR1 SGHTS and CDR2 YDEGEE. Trimming shortened V by 4 bases and J by 2 bases, and 13 bases separated the two germline ends. The CDR3 sequence is 15 residues long. CDR3 nucleotides: TGTGCCAGCAGCCTCGTTATCGAGGGCAATCAGCCCCAGCATTTT. Translated: CASSLVIEGNQPQHF. Based on the CDR3 plus reference TRBV5-8 and TRBJ1-5, the full variable domain is EAGVTQSPTHLIKTRGQQATLRCSPISGHTSVYWYQQALGLGLQFLLWYDEGEERNRGNFPPRFSGRQFPNYSSELNVNALELEDSALYLCASSLVIEGNQPQHFGDGTRLSIL.